This T cell receptor (beta chain) is from a study of tissue T cells after allogeneic stem cell transplantation. TCRdb's copy holds only in-frame clones and misses some; the assay was immunoSEQ multiplex PCR. The table has a few thousand clones, over 60% seen once. Germline V gives CDR1 GTSNPN, CDR2 SVGIG (reference sequence). The ends were cut back, 7 bases at V and 0 bases at J, with 13 bases in the middle. This CDR3 is built from 14 residues. Concerning this clone: Its target is unknown.

Autopsy tissues spanned esophagus to rectum, liver, skin, and lymphoid organs including spleen. Points from the study as a whole: Motif-based clustering found tissue-specific repertoire signatures shared across patients, though few clones were shared. This small cohort was clinically heterogeneous, and sampling depth was a limitation.

The chain couples TRBV30 to TRBJ2-4; D might be TRBD1 (6 bases). This clonotype was sampled from a female donor older than 55 with lung cancer. The sample consisted of tissue from the colon, taken at autopsy. CDR3 sequence (DNA): TGTGCCTACCAAGGGGGTCTAGCCAAAAACATTCAGTACTTC. Its translation: CAYQGGLAKNIQYF.